The source of this T cell receptor (beta chain) is a study of blood T cell repertoires in COVID-19 (dated by TCRdb to about 2020). Background on the whole study: Collaborator samples came from the United States, Italy and Spain and covered acute and convalescent phases of COVID-19. The prospective study material was composed of cDNA or gDNA derived from T cells, B-cell-depleted T cells, or PBMCs. A de-identified subject ID, COVID-19 status, age in years and sex were almost always included in the sample metadata. The repertoires were released in a freely available public database intended as a resource for research on the immune response to SARS-CoV-2. Subjects who had been exposed to COVID-19, were actively infected with it, or had recovered from it provided the deeply sampled blood TCRbeta repertoires that made up the dataset. The samples were drawn from the first 160 participants of the ongoing ImmuneRACE study and from some 1,300 subjects provided by 6 global collaborators. Where available, HLA class I and class II types were taken from metadata supplied by the sample provider and were not determined by assay-based typing. Overall study results and their limits: The quantity of clinical and demographic metadata differed by source and by participant and was supplied without curation.

TCRbeta CDR3 regions were amplified from genomic DNA by means of the immunoSEQ Assay, a bias-controlled multiplex PCR. In the original analysis: Nucleated cell counts per sample were estimated from amplification of reference gene primers within the assay. To quantify the absolute abundance of each unique TCRbeta CDR3 rearrangement, sequence reads were collapsed and filtered. Productive Simpson clonality was computed per sample as the square root of Simpson's diversity index over productive rearrangements. TCRdb stores this immuneACCESS table with in-frame sequences only. Part of the clones is absent; in the studies checked, under half of the shortfall reflects unresolved V genes, and no reason is known for the rest. The V and J calls and clone size were taken over from that table, and D and trimming were inferred from the DNA. This sample comprises around 200,000 clones, around 80% of them detected only once. The leading ten clones occupy approximately 15% of the sample.

For this clone: Its cognate antigen has yet to be identified. Base qualities are not at hand, and no much larger clone is one base apart.

The germline V gene provides CDR1 MDHEN and CDR2 SYDVKM. The junction shows trimming of 5 bases on V and 7 bases on J, plus 24 bases between the germline ends. The CDR3, cysteine through phenylalanine, is 17 amino acids long. This entry keeps only the CDR3 DNA: 51 bases, framed from base 1. One collaborating source in Seattle enrolled patients while the patients were actively infected and followed the patients over time throughout the course of disease. Each collaborating institution followed its own protocols to collect whole blood in K2EDTA tubes. For TCRbeta analysis, collaborator samples were shipped as frozen whole blood, as isolated PBMCs, or as DNA extracted from either sample type.

Sequencing was done on a sample of peripheral blood. Here the chain combines TRBV28 and TRBJ1-5, and possibly TRBD1, on 5 matching bases. The origin of this receptor is a woman between 65 and 79 years old with COVID-19, enrolled during active disease. In nucleotides, the sequence is TGTGCCAGCAGTCCACCCCGAACCCCGGGGGTATACCAGCCCCAGCATTTT. Its protein product is CASSPPRTPGVYQPQHF.